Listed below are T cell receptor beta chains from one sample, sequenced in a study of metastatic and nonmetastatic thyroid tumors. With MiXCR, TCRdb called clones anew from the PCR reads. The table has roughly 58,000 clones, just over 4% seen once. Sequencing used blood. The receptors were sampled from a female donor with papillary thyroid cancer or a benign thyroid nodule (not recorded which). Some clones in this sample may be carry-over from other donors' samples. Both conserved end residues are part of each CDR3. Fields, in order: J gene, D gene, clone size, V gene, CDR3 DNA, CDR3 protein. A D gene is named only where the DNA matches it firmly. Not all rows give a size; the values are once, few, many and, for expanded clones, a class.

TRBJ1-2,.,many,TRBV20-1,TGCAGTGCTAGTCCCTTAGGAGAGGAGTACTATGGCTACACCTTC,CSASPLGEEYYGYTF
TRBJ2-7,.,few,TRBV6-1,TGTGCCAGCAGTCTCAACACCCTCGGGTTCTACGAGCAGTACTTC,CASSLNTLGFYEQYF
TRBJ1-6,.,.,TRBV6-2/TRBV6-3,TGTGCCAGCAGTTACGGTGTAACTTCACCCCTCCACTTT,CASSYGVTSPLHF
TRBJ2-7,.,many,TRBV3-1,TGTGCCAGCAGCCAAGCCCCCTCCTACGAGCAGTACTTC,CASSQAPSYEQYF
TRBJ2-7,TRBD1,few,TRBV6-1,TGTGCCAGTGAGGACAGGGGCAAGGACTACGAGCAGTACTTC,CASEDRGKDYEQYF
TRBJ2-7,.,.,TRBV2,TGTGCCAGCAGTGAAGGTCAGGCCATTTCCTACGAGCAGTACTTC,CASSEGQAISYEQYF
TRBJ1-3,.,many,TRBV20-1,TGCAGTGCTAGTGACATGCCTGGAAACACCATATATTTT,CSASDMPGNTIYF
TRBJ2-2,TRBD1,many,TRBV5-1,TGCGCCAGCAGCCTACAGGGGGCAGTCGGGGAGCTGTTTTTT,CASSLQGAVGELFF
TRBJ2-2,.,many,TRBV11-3,TGTGCCAGCAGCTTAGATACCGGGGAGCTGTTTTTT,CASSLDTGELFF
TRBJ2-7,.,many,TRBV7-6,TGTGCCAGCAGCTTAGATGACAGGAGCTCCTACGAGCAGTACTTC,CASSLDDRSSYEQYF
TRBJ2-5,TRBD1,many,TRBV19,TGTGCCAGTAGTATAGGAGGGGGCCGAGAGACCCAGTACTTC,CASSIGGGRETQYF
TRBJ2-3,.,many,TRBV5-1,TGCGCCAGCAGCTCGCCCAGGGACTCACCTTATACGCAGTATTTT,CASSSPRDSPYTQYF
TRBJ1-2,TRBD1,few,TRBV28,TGTGCCATCATTTTTCAACAGGGGGCCTTAACCTATGGCTACACCTTC,CAIIFQQGALTYGYTF
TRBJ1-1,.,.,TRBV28,TGTGCCAGCAAAAACCCCCAGAGTAACACTGAAGCTCTCTTT,CASKNPQSNTEALF
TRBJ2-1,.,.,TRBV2,TGTGCTAGCCAGGAAGACTGCGAGCAGTTCTTC,CASQEDCEQFF
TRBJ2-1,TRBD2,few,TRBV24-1,TGTGCCACCAGTCCGGGACTAGCGGGAGGGGAGCAGTTCTTC,CATSPGLAGGEQFF
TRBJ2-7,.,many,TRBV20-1,TGCAGTGCTAGAGATCAAGGGGTTCGCGAGCAGTACTTC,CSARDQGVREQYF
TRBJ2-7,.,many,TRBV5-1,TGCGCCAGCAGCTTGACGGCCCCCTACGAGCAGTACTTC,CASSLTAPYEQYF
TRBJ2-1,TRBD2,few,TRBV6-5,TGTGCCAGCAGTTACTATACTAGCGGGAATGTTGAGCAGTTCTTC,CASSYYTSGNVEQFF
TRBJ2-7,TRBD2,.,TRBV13,TGTGCCAGCAGCTTTACTTTAGCGGGAGGGCCAAACGAGTGGTACTTC,CASSFTLAGGPNEWYF
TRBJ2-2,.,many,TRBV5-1,TGCGCCAGCAGCCCAACACAGGCCCTTCAGAACACCGGGGAGCTGTTTTTT,CASSPTQALQNTGELFF
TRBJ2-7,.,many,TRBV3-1,TGTGCCAGCAGTTCGATCTACGAGCAGTACTTC,CASSSIYEQYF
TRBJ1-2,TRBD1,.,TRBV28,TGTGCCAGCAGTACAGGGGTGTACACCTTC,CASSTGVYTF
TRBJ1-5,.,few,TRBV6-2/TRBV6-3,TGTGCCAGCAGTTACGCCAGGCCTAGGCAGCCCCAGCATTTT,CASSYARPRQPQHF